This is a list of T cell receptor beta chains from one sample in a study of cytomegalovirus exposure and HLA in healthy donors. Libraries were prepared by immunoSEQ multiplex PCR; TCRdb keeps only in-frame clonotypes and omits some of them. The table shows 130,000 or so clones, with about 87% occurring only once. The material sequenced was PBMCs. These receptor sequences come from a woman in her twenties or thirties in good health and CMV-seronegative. CDR3s include the opening cysteine and the closing phenylalanine or tryptophan. The D gene is left open where the match is weak. Clone size, where shown, is once, few, many, or a class for clones that have expanded.

>TRBJ2-3|NA|TRBV4-1|NA
CASRHIGRGVIDTQYF
TGCGCCAGCAGACACATCGGGCGGGGAGTAATAGATACGCAGTATTTT
>TRBJ1-5|NA|TRBV21-1|NA
CASSTPGTGGKSNQPQHF
TGTGCCAGCAGCACTCCCGGGACAGGGGGAAAGAGCAATCAGCCCCAGCATTTT
>TRBJ1-4|once|TRBV18|TRBD1
CASSPLTGGINEKLFF
TGTGCCAGCTCACCACTGACAGGGGGGATAAATGAAAAACTGTTTTTT
>TRBJ2-1|NA|TRBV6-5|NA
CASSYEAGRQYNEQFF
TGTGCCAGCAGTTATGAGGCGGGGCGGCAATACAATGAGCAGTTCTTC
>TRBJ2-7|NA|TRBV19|NA
CASSLNPYEQYF
TGTGCCAGTAGTCTAAACCCCTACGAGCAGTACTTC
>TRBJ2-2|NA|TRBV5-1|TRBD1
CASSFKGASGELFF
TGCGCCAGCAGCTTTAAGGGGGCAAGCGGGGAGCTGTTTTTT
>TRBJ1-1|NA|TRBV28|NA
CASSNRVGMNTEAFF
TGTGCCAGCAGTAACAGGGTGGGGATGAACACTGAAGCTTTCTTT
>TRBJ1-1|NA|TRBV6-6|NA
CASRGSGELDTEAFF
TGTGCCAGCAGAGGCTCCGGAGAACTGGACACTGAAGCTTTCTTT
>TRBJ1-4|few|TRBV27|NA
CASSPQATNEKLFF
TGTGCCAGCAGTCCACAGGCAACTAATGAAAAACTGTTTTTT
>TRBJ1-3|NA|TRBV18|NA
CASSPLADSSGNTIYF
TGTGCCAGCTCACCACTCGCGGACAGCTCTGGAAACACCATATATTTT
>TRBJ1-1|few|TRBV5-6|TRBD1
CASRFAGQLITEAFF
TGTGCCAGCAGGTTTGCGGGACAGCTGATTACTGAAGCTTTCTTT
>TRBJ1-1|NA|TRBV2|NA
CASSEALLNGIGAFF
TGTGCCAGCAGTGAAGCGCTTCTAAACGGTATTGGAGCTTTCTTT
>TRBJ1-2|NA|TRBV4-1|NA
CASSQDWTEAPHYYGYTF
TGCGCCAGCAGCCAAGATTGGACAGAGGCCCCCCATTACTATGGCTACACCTTC
>TRBJ2-1|NA|TRBV28|NA
CATCYSPYPSYNEQFF
TGTGCCACCTGTTACAGTCCCTACCCCTCCTACAATGAGCAGTTCTTC